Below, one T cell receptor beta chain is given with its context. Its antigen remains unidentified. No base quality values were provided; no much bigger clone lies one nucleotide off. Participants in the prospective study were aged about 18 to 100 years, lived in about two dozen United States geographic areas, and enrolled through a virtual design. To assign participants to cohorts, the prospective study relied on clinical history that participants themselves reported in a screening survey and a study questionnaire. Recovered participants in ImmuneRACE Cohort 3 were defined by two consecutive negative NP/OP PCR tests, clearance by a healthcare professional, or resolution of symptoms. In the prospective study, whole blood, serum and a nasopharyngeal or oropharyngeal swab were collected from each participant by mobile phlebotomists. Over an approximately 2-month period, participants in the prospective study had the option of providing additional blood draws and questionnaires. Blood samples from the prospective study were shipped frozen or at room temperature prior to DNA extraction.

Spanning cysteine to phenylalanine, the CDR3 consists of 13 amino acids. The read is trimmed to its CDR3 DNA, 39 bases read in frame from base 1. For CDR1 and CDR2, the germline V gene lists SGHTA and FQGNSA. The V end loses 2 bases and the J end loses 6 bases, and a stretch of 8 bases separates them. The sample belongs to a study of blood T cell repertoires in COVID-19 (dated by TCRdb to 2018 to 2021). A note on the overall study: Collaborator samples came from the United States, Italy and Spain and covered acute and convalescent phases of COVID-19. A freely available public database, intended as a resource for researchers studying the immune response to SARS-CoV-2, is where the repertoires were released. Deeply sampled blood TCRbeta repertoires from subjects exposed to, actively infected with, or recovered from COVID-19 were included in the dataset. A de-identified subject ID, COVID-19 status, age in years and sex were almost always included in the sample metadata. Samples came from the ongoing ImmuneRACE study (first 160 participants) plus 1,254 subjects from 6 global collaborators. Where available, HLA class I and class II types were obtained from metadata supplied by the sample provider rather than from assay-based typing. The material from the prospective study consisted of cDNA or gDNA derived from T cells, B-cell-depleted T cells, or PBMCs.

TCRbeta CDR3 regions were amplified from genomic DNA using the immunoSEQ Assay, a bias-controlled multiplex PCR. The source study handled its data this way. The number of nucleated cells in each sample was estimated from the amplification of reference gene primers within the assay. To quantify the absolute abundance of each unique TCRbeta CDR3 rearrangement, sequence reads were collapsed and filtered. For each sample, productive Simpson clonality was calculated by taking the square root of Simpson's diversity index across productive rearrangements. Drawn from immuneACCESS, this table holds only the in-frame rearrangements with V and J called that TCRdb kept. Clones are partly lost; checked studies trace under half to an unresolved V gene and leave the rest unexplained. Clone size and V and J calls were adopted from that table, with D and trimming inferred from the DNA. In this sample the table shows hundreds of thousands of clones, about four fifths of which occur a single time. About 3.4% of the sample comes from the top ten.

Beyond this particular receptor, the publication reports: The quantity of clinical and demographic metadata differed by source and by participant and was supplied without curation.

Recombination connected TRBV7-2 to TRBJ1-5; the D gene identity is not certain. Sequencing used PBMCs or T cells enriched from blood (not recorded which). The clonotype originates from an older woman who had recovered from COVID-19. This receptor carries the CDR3 CASSLTGLQPQHF. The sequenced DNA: TGTGCCAGCAGCTTAACGGGTCTTCAGCCCCAGCATTTT.